The 21 T cell receptor beta chains below all came from one sample that was sequenced in a study of patients and donors after allogeneic stem cell transplantation. TCRdb called the RT-PCR reads again in MiXCR, with one record for every CDR3 protein. This table has roughly 40,000 distinct CDR3 sequences, roughly 30% appearing once. The material sequenced was blood, either unsorted or a sorted T cell fraction (not recorded which). These receptors all come from a human donor who was either an allogeneic HSCT recipient or a stem cell or donor lymphocyte infusion donor (not recorded which). It is not recorded whose cells these are; they may come from a transplant donor.

The table lists this clonotype with a few counts. The V and J genes are TRBV7-9 and TRBJ1-5; 7 nucleotides match TRBD1. The J segment lost 7 bases and the V segment lost 6 bases, leaving 3 bases of the junction unmatched. Germline CDR1 reads SEHNR; CDR2 reads FQNEAQ (reference sequence). The CDR3 totals 12 residues. In DNA form, the CDR3 reads TGTGCCAGCAGACAGGGGACCCAGCCCCAGCATTTT. It is translated as CASRQGTQPQHF.

This clonotype came up a few times. The rearrangement uses TRBV4-1 and TRBJ1-3; weak D call: TRBD1 (6 bases). Per germline, CDR1 MGHRA and CDR2 YSYEKL. The CDR3 extends over 17 amino acids. The V and J ends lost 4 bases and 1 base respectively, with 17 bases between them. CDR3: CASSRFPGVGSGNTIYF. Written as DNA, the CDR3 is TGCGCCAGCAGCCGTTTCCCAGGGGTTGGATCTGGAAACACCATATATTTT.

This clonotype appeared many times. This sequence joins TRBV7-3 and TRBJ1-2, with D unclear. CDR3 length: 15 amino acids. The germline gives CDR1 SGHTA, CDR2 FQGTGA. V was shortened by 1 base and J by 1 base, with 10 bases between the two germline ends. The CDR3 sequence is CASSLNGRINYGYTF. Written as DNA, the CDR3 is TGTGCCAGCAGCTTAAATGGACGCATTAACTATGGCTACACCTTC.

This rearrangement joins TRBV4-2 to TRBJ2-7; a possible D gene is TRBD1 (5 bases). Germline values: CDR1 LGHNA, CDR2 YNFKEQ. The germline V and J ends were trimmed by 0 bases and 2 bases, with 11 bases remaining between them. CDR3 length: 15 amino acids. The CDR3 region is CASSQDLGAAYEQYF. The DNA for the CDR3 is TGTGCCAGCAGCCAAGATCTTGGGGCAGCCTACGAGCAGTACTTC.

The rearrangement uses TRBV29-1 and TRBJ1-5; the D is unclear. Germline values: CDR1 SQVTM, CDR2 ANQGSEA. The CDR3 is made up of 12 amino acids. Trimming shortened V by 7 bases and J by 4 bases, and 11 bases separated the two germline ends. The CDR3 sequence is CSALSPNQPQHF. CDR3 coding DNA: TGCAGCGCCCTAAGTCCTAATCAGCCCCAGCATTTT. Complete variable domain (other parts from reference TRBV29-1 and TRBJ1-5): SAVISQKPSRDICQRGTSLTIQCQVDSQVTMMFWYRQQPGQSLTLIATANQGSEATYESGFVIDKFPISRPNLTFSTLTVSNMSPEDSSIYLCSALSPNQPQHFGDGTRLSIL.

The V call is TRBV7-9, the J call TRBJ1-6, with D possibly matching TRBD1 (5 bases). V lost 2 bases to trimming and J lost 6 bases, with 8 bases between them. Germline-derived CDR1 and CDR2 are SEHNR and FQNEAQ (reference sequence). This CDR3 has 14 amino acids. CDR3 bases: TGTGCCAGCAGCTTAAGACAGAGTAATTCACCCCTCCACTTT. The encoded protein is CASSLRQSNSPLHF.

In this sample, this clonotype turned up a few times. The rearrangement uses TRBV6-5 and TRBJ1-2, with TRBD1 matching 7 bases. V shed 2 bases and J 10 bases; nucleotides not matched to a gene: 10. The CDR3 runs 14 residues. Per germline, CDR1 MNHEY and CDR2 SVGAGI. CDR3 protein: CASSYGPTGKLYTF. The CDR3 DNA sequence: TGTGCCAGCAGTTACGGACCGACAGGGAAGCTCTACACCTTC.

This clonotype was counted a few times. The chain links TRBV5-1 to TRBJ2-5; 7 bases are a match to TRBD1. The germline V gene encodes CDR1 SGHRS and CDR2 YFSETQ. The CDR3 sequence is 16 residues long. The J segment lost 4 bases and the V segment lost 2 bases, leaving 11 bases of the junction unmatched. The chain's CDR3 is CASSLIGEGARETQYF. CDR3 DNA: TGCGCCAGCAGCTTAATTGGTGAGGGGGCGAGAGAGACCCAGTACTTC. Full variable domain (remainder filled in from reference TRBV5-1 and TRBJ2-5): KAGVTQTPRYLIKTRGQQVTLSCSPISGHRSVSWYQQTPGQGLQFLFEYFSETQRNKGNFPGRFSGRQFSNSRSEMNVSTLELGDSALYLCASSLIGEGARETQYFGPGTRLLVL.

The chain employs TRBV7-9 and TRBJ2-1; D ambiguous. Germline assignment: CDR1 SEHNR and CDR2 FQNEAQ (reference sequence). Trimming pared 0 bases from V and 5 bases from J, leaving 14 bases between. The CDR3 covers 16 residues. CDR3 sequence (DNA): TGTGCCAGCAGCTTAGCGCGCCCTAGACCAGACAATGAGCAGTTCTTC. It yields the protein CASSLARPRPDNEQFF.

This clonotype was seen only a few times. This sequence joins TRBV12-3 or TRBV12-4 and TRBJ2-7; the D is unclear. This CDR3 comprises 13 residues. V lost 5 bases and J 0 bases, leaving 8 bases between the germline ends. In DNA, the CDR3 is TGTGCCAGCAGTGGTATAAACTCCTACGAGCAGTACTTC. Its protein is CASSGINSYEQYF.

The V call is TRBV4-3, the J call TRBJ2-7, with a tentative D call TRBD2 (5 bases). The V end lost 1 base, the J end lost 3 bases, and 10 bases lay between the germline ends. The CDR3 covers 14 residues. In germline, CDR1 is LGHNA, CDR2 YSLEER. CDR3 residues: CASSQAREIYEQYF. The CDR3 coding sequence is TGCGCCAGCAGCCAAGCTCGGGAAATCTACGAGCAGTACTTC.

This clonotype was found many times. V usage is TRBV7-2 and J usage is TRBJ1-1; 7 bases line up with TRBD1. The CDR3 consists of 14 residues. Trimming cost V 1 base and J 5 bases; bases outside gene matches: 4. The germline V gene encodes CDR1 SGHTA and CDR2 FQGNSA. The CDR3 sequence is CASSLVQGGTEAFF. Written as DNA, the CDR3 is TGTGCCAGCAGCTTAGTGCAGGGGGGGACTGAAGCTTTCTTT.

This clonotype was counted at least ten times. This chain joins TRBV11-2 and TRBJ1-1; D might be TRBD1 (6 bases). The CDR3 has 15 residues. The germline V and J ends were trimmed by 3 bases and 4 bases, with 15 bases remaining between them. Germline assignment: CDR1 SGHAT and CDR2 FQNNGV. DNA of the CDR3: TGTGCCAGCAGCTTGGACGGGGGCGGGGGCACTGAAGCTTTCTTT. It specifies CASSLDGGGGTEAFF.

The V gene is TRBV5-6, the J gene TRBJ2-1; D remains ambiguous. CDR1 and CDR2 from the germline V gene are SGHDT and YYEEEE. The CDR3 covers 16 residues. V gave up 3 bases and J gave up 1 base, with 14 bases separating them. The CDR3 sequence is CASSSVGYISYNEQFF. CDR3 DNA: TGTGCCAGCAGCTCAGTAGGATATATTTCCTACAATGAGCAGTTCTTC.

V is TRBV18 and J is TRBJ1-5; D is possibly TRBD1 (5 bases). The germline V gene has CDR1 KGHSH and CDR2 LQKENI. Trimming shortened V by 3 bases and J by 5 bases, and 17 bases separated the two germline ends. The CDR3 is 16 residues long. The CDR3 DNA reads TGTGCCAGCTCACCCCGCTCGACAGTCCCATATCAGCCCCAGCATTTT. Residues: CASSPRSTVPYQPQHF.

J is TRBJ2-3 and V is TRBV19; D gene unclear. The germline CDR1 and CDR2 sequences are LNHDA and SQIVND (reference sequence). The CDR3 is 16 residues long. Between the trimmed V and J ends, which lost 3 bases and 2 bases, there was a span of 15 bases. In nucleotides, the CDR3 is TGTGCCAGTAGTATGAATGCGGCAGGAGCCACAGATACGCAGTATTTT. Translation gives CASSMNAAGATDTQYF.

The chain combines TRBV27 with TRBJ2-5, with a tentative D call TRBD2 (5 bases). This CDR3 contains 15 residues. Per germline, CDR1 MNHEY and CDR2 SMNVEV (reference sequence). V was trimmed by 0 bases and J by 5 bases, leaving 13 bases between them. Here the CDR3 reads CASSLSGVMGETQYF. In nucleotides, the CDR3 is TGTGCCAGCAGTTTATCGGGAGTAATGGGCGAGACCCAGTACTTC.

This clonotype was counted only a few times. The chain is built from TRBV6-2 or TRBV6-3 and TRBJ1-2; D ambiguous. With 5 bases removed from V and 5 bases from J, the gap between germline ends came to 12 bases. The CDR3 spans 13 residues. Germline V gives CDR1 MNHEY, CDR2 SVGEGT. The CDR3 region has the DNA TGTGCCAGCAGTCGCCAGCAGGCTTATGGCTACACCTTC. It encodes CASSRQQAYGYTF.

V usage is TRBV28 and J usage is TRBJ2-7; 7 bases agree with TRBD1. The CDR3 has 15 residues. The V gene's germline CDR1 is MDHEN and CDR2 SYDVKM. The V gene end was trimmed by 1 base and the J gene end by 3 bases; junction bases not matched to a gene: 6. CDR3 sequence (DNA): TGTGCCAGCAGTTTATCTACAGGGGTGATCTACGAGCAGTACTTC. This encodes CASSLSTGVIYEQYF.

The chain has TRBV7-9 and TRBJ2-7; D ambiguous. Germline V gene sequence: CDR1 SEHNR, CDR2 FQNEAQ (reference sequence). V shed 7 bases and J shed 4 bases, with 14 bases lying between them. CDR3 length equals 13 residues. The CDR3 DNA is TGTGCCAGCACACACCTCGGTCCGTACGAGCAGTACTTC. Residues: CASTHLGPYEQYF.

Only a few counts were recorded for this clonotype. The chain couples TRBV27 to TRBJ1-5, with D unclear. V lost 2 bases, J lost 3 bases, and 8 bases lay in between. Germline-derived CDR1 and CDR2 are MNHEY and SMNVEV (reference sequence). CDR3 length: 14 residues. For the CDR3, the DNA is TGTGCCAGCAGTTTAGTGGGTTCCAATCAGCCCCAGCATTTT. This translates into CASSLVGSNQPQHF.